This TCR beta chain is from a study of blood T cell repertoires in COVID-19. Assay: immunoSEQ multiplex PCR; the TCRdb copy retains only in-frame clones and omits some. This table has some 190,000 clones, 88% appearing once. V lost 4 bases, J lost 5 bases, and 9 bases lay in between. Germline V lookup: CDR1 GTSNPN, CDR2 SVGIG (reference sequence). This CDR3 comprises 12 residues. Material: peripheral blood. This receptor was obtained from a woman aged 40 to 50 who had recovered from COVID-19. This chain joins TRBV30 and TRBJ1-5, with D unresolved. The DNA for the CDR3 is TGTGCCTGGACGGTGGGCCATCAGCCCCAGCATTTT. Translating it yields CAWTVGHQPQHF.